This T cell receptor beta chain was sequenced during a study of patients and donors after allogeneic stem cell transplantation. This clonotype was seen a few times. TCRdb reprocessed the RT-PCR reads with MiXCR, giving one entry per CDR3 protein. The sample has tens of thousands of distinct CDR3 sequences; about 30% are singletons. Trimming took off 9 bases at V and 6 bases at J, with 14 bases between the two ends. The CDR3 contains 13 residues. The germline CDR1 and CDR2 sequences are SNHLY and FYNNEI. This receptor was obtained from a human donor who was either an allogeneic HSCT recipient or a stem cell or donor lymphocyte infusion donor (not recorded which). It is not recorded whose cells these are; they may come from a transplant donor. Sequencing input: blood, either unsorted or a sorted T cell fraction (not recorded which). The chain links TRBV2 to TRBJ1-4; TRBD1 might be the D (5 bases). The CDR3 coding sequence is TGTGCCAGTGGAGGGGAGGGCGATGAAAAACTGTTTTTT. As protein: CASGGEGDEKLFF.